This entry features one T cell receptor beta chain sequence. Its recognized antigen is unknown. One base away there is no much larger clone; base qualities are not given. These data belong to a study of T cell changes during pregnancy in multiple sclerosis (dated by TCRdb to between 2018 and 2020). Describing the broader study: The study looked at changes in the T cell repertoire across pregnancy in women with multiple sclerosis.

Libraries came from the immunoSEQ multiplex PCR assay. Entries here come from immuneACCESS through TCRdb and include only in-frame sequences with V and J called. Some clones fail to appear in such tables; in the studies checked, an unresolved V gene covers under half of the shortfall, and the cause of the remainder is unknown. The sample records roughly 54,000 clones, 92% of which are singletons. The ten most abundant clones make up approximately 0.6% of the sample. V gives up 4 bases and J gives up 11 bases, and the segment between their germline ends measures 20 bases. The CDR3 runs 14 residues from the cysteine to the phenylalanine. Of the read, only the CDR3 DNA is kept; its 42 bases are in frame from base 1. The CDR1 and CDR2 encoded by the germline V gene are MNHNS and SASEGT.

The chain is made from TRBV6-1 and TRBJ1-1; the D gene is possibly TRBD1, with 5 bases matching. This material consisted of CD4+ T cells from peripheral blood mononuclear cells, taken after pregnancy. The TCR was taken from a female donor with multiple sclerosis, enrolled in a pregnancy study. The CDR3 region: CASSAGGGVFSAFF. At the DNA level, the sequence is TGTGCCAGCAGTGCGGGGGGTGGGGTATTTTCGGCTTTCTTT.